These T cell receptor beta chains were read from a single sample in a study of blood T cell repertoires in COVID-19. TCRdb keeps only in-frame clones here, not all; method: immunoSEQ multiplex PCR. The data show roughly 140,000 clones, about 79% seen once. Sequencing was done on a sample of peripheral blood. These receptors all stem from a woman aged 50 to 60 in a cohort sampled during active or convalescent COVID-19. Both conserved end residues are part of each CDR3. The order of the fields is clone size, V gene, J gene, D gene, CDR3 DNA, CDR3 protein. D genes are given only for firm matches. Size tells how often a clone was seen (once, few, many) or the class of an expanded clone, and some rows leave it out.

abundance: .
v_gene: TRBV5-5
j_gene: TRBJ2-2
d_gene: TRBD1
CDR3nt: TGTGCCAGCAGCCTGGACAGGGTCACCGGGGAGCTGTTTTTT
CDR3aa: CASSLDRVTGELFF

abundance: .
v_gene: TRBV5-1
j_gene: TRBJ2-5
d_gene: .
CDR3nt: TGCGCCAGCAGCTTAGGCAGGCAAGAGACCCAGTACTTC
CDR3aa: CASSLGRQETQYF

abundance: .
v_gene: TRBV10-3
j_gene: TRBJ2-1
d_gene: TRBD2
CDR3nt: TGTGCCACCAACCCCTCGGGGGGTACCTACAATGAGCAGTTCTTC
CDR3aa: CATNPSGGTYNEQFF

abundance: few
v_gene: TRBV12-3/TRBV12-4
j_gene: TRBJ1-4
d_gene: .
CDR3nt: TGTGCCAGCAGGCGGGGGTCGGAAAAACTGTTTTTT
CDR3aa: CASRRGSEKLFF

abundance: once
v_gene: TRBV27
j_gene: TRBJ2-7
d_gene: .
CDR3nt: TGTGCCAGCAGACCCCAGGGTTTTTACGAGCAGTACTTC
CDR3aa: CASRPQGFYEQYF

abundance: .
v_gene: TRBV7-2
j_gene: TRBJ2-5
d_gene: TRBD2
CDR3nt: TGTGCCAGCAGCTCCCTTAGCGGGGGGGCCGCGGAGACCCAGTACTTC
CDR3aa: CASSSLSGGAAETQYF

abundance: .
v_gene: TRBV7-9
j_gene: TRBJ1-2
d_gene: TRBD1
CDR3nt: TGTGCCAGCAGCTTACCCCCACGGGACAGGGGAGCTTCGGCACGTGGCTACACCTTC
CDR3aa: CASSLPPRDRGASARGYTF

abundance: .
v_gene: TRBV4-3
j_gene: TRBJ1-5
d_gene: TRBD1
CDR3nt: TGCGCCAGCAGCCAAGACACGACAGGGAATCAGCCCCAGCATTTT
CDR3aa: CASSQDTTGNQPQHF

abundance: .
v_gene: TRBV6-5
j_gene: TRBJ2-7
d_gene: .
CDR3nt: TGTGCCAGCCTCTTAGACGGAGGCTCCTACGAGCAGTACTTC
CDR3aa: CASLLDGGSYEQYF

abundance: .
v_gene: TRBV2
j_gene: TRBJ1-6
d_gene: .
CDR3nt: TGTGCCAGCAGTGATCAGATGTATTCACCCCTCCACTTT
CDR3aa: CASSDQMYSPLHF

abundance: once
v_gene: TRBV5-1
j_gene: TRBJ2-2
d_gene: TRBD2
CDR3nt: TGCGCCAGCCAGCGGGGGCCTGGCGGGGAGCTGTTTTTT
CDR3aa: CASQRGPGGELFF

abundance: .
v_gene: TRBV19
j_gene: TRBJ1-1
d_gene: .
CDR3nt: TGTGCCAGTAGCCTAGACAGGATTGAAGCTTTCTTT
CDR3aa: CASSLDRIEAFF

abundance: .
v_gene: TRBV9
j_gene: TRBJ1-6
d_gene: .
CDR3nt: TGTGCCAGCTGCAGGGAATCCTATAATTCACCCCTCCACTTT
CDR3aa: CASCRESYNSPLHF

abundance: .
v_gene: TRBV6-5
j_gene: TRBJ2-7
d_gene: .
CDR3nt: TGTGCCAGCAGGATTCAGGGGAGCGAGCAGTACTTC
CDR3aa: CASRIQGSEQYF

abundance: once
v_gene: TRBV12-3/TRBV12-4
j_gene: TRBJ2-7
d_gene: .
CDR3nt: TGTGCCAGTGGACAAACCTACGAGCAGTACTTC
CDR3aa: CASGQTYEQYF

abundance: .
v_gene: TRBV19
j_gene: TRBJ2-3
d_gene: TRBD2
CDR3nt: TGTGCCAGTAGTCCGGGACTAGCGGGGGCCTGGCCGCTGAATACGCAGTATTTT
CDR3aa: CASSPGLAGAWPLNTQYF

abundance: .
v_gene: TRBV5-1
j_gene: TRBJ1-6
d_gene: .
CDR3nt: TGCGCCAGCAGCTCCGACATACGAGATTCACCCCTCCACTTT
CDR3aa: CASSSDIRDSPLHF

abundance: .
v_gene: TRBV6-1
j_gene: TRBJ2-1
d_gene: .
CDR3nt: TGTGCCAGCAGTGAGGACAGTTTTAGCAAGCGGGACTTCTACAATGAGCAGTTCTTC
CDR3aa: CASSEDSFSKRDFYNEQFF

abundance: .
v_gene: TRBV2
j_gene: TRBJ2-3
d_gene: .
CDR3nt: TGTGCCAGCAGAGTGCGGACAACTAGCACAGATACGCAGTATTTT
CDR3aa: CASRVRTTSTDTQYF

abundance: .
v_gene: TRBV2
j_gene: TRBJ1-2
d_gene: .
CDR3nt: TGTGCCAGCAGGGACACTAACTATGGCTACACCTTC
CDR3aa: CASRDTNYGYTF

abundance: .
v_gene: TRBV7-2
j_gene: TRBJ1-5
d_gene: TRBD1
CDR3nt: TGTGCCAGCAGCTCAGTAGGGAGGACAGGGAAGGGCAATCAGCCCCAGCATTTT
CDR3aa: CASSSVGRTGKGNQPQHF

abundance: .
v_gene: TRBV28
j_gene: TRBJ2-7
d_gene: TRBD1
CDR3nt: TGTGCCAGCAGTTTAAGGGGGACAGGGGGTTACGAGCAGTACTTC
CDR3aa: CASSLRGTGGYEQYF

abundance: .
v_gene: TRBV4-2
j_gene: TRBJ1-6
d_gene: TRBD1
CDR3nt: TGTGCCAGCAGCCGAGGGACAGGGAATAACTATAATTCACCCCTCCACTTT
CDR3aa: CASSRGTGNNYNSPLHF

abundance: .
v_gene: TRBV6-6
j_gene: TRBJ1-2
d_gene: .
CDR3nt: TGTGCCAGCAGCACCATGTCCCGGGGTGGCTACACCTTC
CDR3aa: CASSTMSRGGYTF

abundance: .
v_gene: TRBV2
j_gene: TRBJ2-2
d_gene: TRBD2
CDR3nt: TGTGCCTGGAACACCGGGACTAGCGGGTTTTCCGGGGAGCTGTTTTTT
CDR3aa: CAWNTGTSGFSGELFF

abundance: .
v_gene: TRBV9
j_gene: TRBJ2-2
d_gene: TRBD2
CDR3nt: TGTGCCAGCAGCGTACTTAGCGGGATGGCCGGGGAGCTGTTTTTT
CDR3aa: CASSVLSGMAGELFF

abundance: .
v_gene: TRBV19
j_gene: TRBJ2-7
d_gene: .
CDR3nt: TGTGCCAGTAGTCGGGATTCGATCTACGAGCAGTACTTC
CDR3aa: CASSRDSIYEQYF

abundance: .
v_gene: TRBV19
j_gene: TRBJ1-3
d_gene: .
CDR3nt: TGTGCCAGTAGTTTATCCAGCTCTGGAAACACCATATATTTT
CDR3aa: CASSLSSSGNTIYF

abundance: .
v_gene: TRBV27
j_gene: TRBJ2-1
d_gene: TRBD2
CDR3nt: TGTGCCACCGACACGGGAAAGACTAGCGGTTACAATGAGCAGTTCTTC
CDR3aa: CATDTGKTSGYNEQFF

abundance: .
v_gene: TRBV5-1
j_gene: TRBJ2-1
d_gene: TRBD2
CDR3nt: TGCGCCAGCAGCTTGGACGAGCGGGGGACGGGTGAGCAGTTCTTC
CDR3aa: CASSLDERGTGEQFF

abundance: .
v_gene: TRBV7-2
j_gene: TRBJ2-7
d_gene: .
CDR3nt: TGTGCCAGCAGCACCCGACAGAGTACCTACGAGCAGTACTTC
CDR3aa: CASSTRQSTYEQYF

abundance: .
v_gene: TRBV7-9
j_gene: TRBJ2-7
d_gene: .
CDR3nt: TGTGCCAGCAGCCCGCATCAAGGCAGGGGAAGCTCCTACGAGCAGTACTTC
CDR3aa: CASSPHQGRGSSYEQYF

abundance: .
v_gene: TRBV5-6
j_gene: TRBJ1-2
d_gene: TRBD1
CDR3nt: TGTGCCAGCGGGACAGGGTACGACTATGGCTACACCTTC
CDR3aa: CASGTGYDYGYTF

abundance: few
v_gene: TRBV7-8
j_gene: TRBJ2-7
d_gene: TRBD1
CDR3nt: TGTGCCAGCTACCCCGGGACAGGCTACGAGCAGTACTTC
CDR3aa: CASYPGTGYEQYF

abundance: .
v_gene: TRBV5-1
j_gene: TRBJ1-2
d_gene: .
CDR3nt: TGCGCCAGCAGCTTGGTACCCCTCGGGAAGGGAGTAAACTATGGCTACACCTTC
CDR3aa: CASSLVPLGKGVNYGYTF

abundance: .
v_gene: TRBV27
j_gene: TRBJ1-1
d_gene: .
CDR3nt: TGTGCCAGCGGCTACACTGAAGCTTTCTTT
CDR3aa: CASGYTEAFF

abundance: .
v_gene: TRBV7-9
j_gene: TRBJ1-4
d_gene: TRBD1
CDR3nt: TGTGCCAGCATCCGCTGGGACAGGGAAGATGAAAAACTGTTTTTT
CDR3aa: CASIRWDREDEKLFF

abundance: .
v_gene: TRBV18
j_gene: TRBJ2-7
d_gene: TRBD2
CDR3nt: TGTGCCAGCTCACCGGGACTAGCGGGGGGGCCCTACGAGCAGTACTTC
CDR3aa: CASSPGLAGGPYEQYF

abundance: .
v_gene: TRBV5-5
j_gene: TRBJ2-3
d_gene: .
CDR3nt: TGTGCCAGCAGCGTAGCCGGGTCGAGTACGCAGTATTTT
CDR3aa: CASSVAGSSTQYF

abundance: .
v_gene: TRBV4-2
j_gene: TRBJ2-1
d_gene: .
CDR3nt: TGTGCCAGCAGCCTAGAACTATCCGTATATGAGCAGTTCTTC
CDR3aa: CASSLELSVYEQFF

abundance: .
v_gene: TRBV4-1
j_gene: TRBJ1-5
d_gene: TRBD1
CDR3nt: TGCGCCAGCAGCCCCCGGGACAGGGGGTCGTACGTCAATCAGCCCCAGCATTTT
CDR3aa: CASSPRDRGSYVNQPQHF

abundance: few
v_gene: TRBV19
j_gene: TRBJ1-1
d_gene: .
CDR3nt: TGTGCCAGTAGTATTGTCCAAAACACTGAAGCTTTCTTT
CDR3aa: CASSIVQNTEAFF

abundance: .
v_gene: TRBV6-1
j_gene: TRBJ1-3
d_gene: .
CDR3nt: TGTGCCAGCAGTGAAGTCCTCGCAGGGGCGGGTGGAAACACCATATATTTT
CDR3aa: CASSEVLAGAGGNTIYF

abundance: .
v_gene: TRBV18
j_gene: TRBJ1-6
d_gene: .
CDR3nt: TGTGCCAGCTCACCACCGGCGGAATCACCCCTCCACTTT
CDR3aa: CASSPPAESPLHF

abundance: .
v_gene: TRBV5-1
j_gene: TRBJ2-2
d_gene: TRBD1
CDR3nt: TGCGCCAGCAGCTTGAGGGACAGGGGGAGCGGGGAGCTGTTTTTT
CDR3aa: CASSLRDRGSGELFF

abundance: .
v_gene: TRBV6-5
j_gene: TRBJ1-5
d_gene: TRBD1
CDR3nt: TGTGCCAGCAGACAGGGGTATCAGCCCCAGCATTTT
CDR3aa: CASRQGYQPQHF

abundance: .
v_gene: TRBV28
j_gene: TRBJ2-7
d_gene: TRBD1
CDR3nt: TGTGCCAGCAGCGAAACGCCGGACAGGGGCTTCGAGCAGTACTTC
CDR3aa: CASSETPDRGFEQYF

abundance: .
v_gene: TRBV7-9
j_gene: TRBJ1-3
d_gene: .
CDR3nt: TGTGCCAGCAGCTTATTGGACAGCCGTCGAAACACCATATATTTT
CDR3aa: CASSLLDSRRNTIYF